These T cell receptor beta chains were read from a single sample in a study of blood T cell repertoires in COVID-19. TCRdb's table, derived via immunoSEQ multiplex PCR, lists solely in-frame clones and lacks some. There are around 370,000 clones in the sample; 85% to 90% occur only once, and roughly 1.2% lies in the top ten. Sequencing was done on a sample of PBMCs or T cells enriched from blood (not recorded which). Receptor source: a woman aged 18 to 35 who had recovered from COVID-19. Each CDR3 is given with its conserved first and last residue. A D gene is named only where the DNA matches it firmly. Clone size, where shown, is once, few, many, or a class for clones that have expanded.

J gene: TRBJ1-2
clone size: .
V gene: TRBV7-3
D gene: .
CDR3 DNA: TGTGCCAGCAGCTTGGGATTATGGGAGGGGCGATTCACCTTC
CDR3 protein: CASSLGLWEGRFTF

J gene: TRBJ2-1
clone size: .
V gene: TRBV7-3
D gene: .
CDR3 DNA: TGTGCCAGCAGCTTTCGTAGCCCGAGCTCCTACAATGAGCAGTTCTTC
CDR3 protein: CASSFRSPSSYNEQFF

J gene: TRBJ1-4
clone size: .
V gene: TRBV19
D gene: TRBD1
CDR3 DNA: TGTGCCAGTAGTCCTCTAGCCGGGACAGCATTCGGATTTGAAAAACTGTTTTTT
CDR3 protein: CASSPLAGTAFGFEKLFF

J gene: TRBJ1-2
clone size: .
V gene: TRBV4-3
D gene: .
CDR3 DNA: TGCGCCAGCAGCCAAGAAGTCGGAGCTAACTATGGCTACACCTTC
CDR3 protein: CASSQEVGANYGYTF

J gene: TRBJ2-2
clone size: .
V gene: TRBV5-4
D gene: TRBD2
CDR3 DNA: TGTGCCAGCAGCTTGGGACTAGCGGGGACCGGGGAGCTGTTTTTT
CDR3 protein: CASSLGLAGTGELFF

J gene: TRBJ2-5
clone size: .
V gene: TRBV7-6
D gene: TRBD1
CDR3 DNA: TGTGCCAGCAGCAGACTCGGACAGGGCTTGGGGGAGACCCAGTACTTC
CDR3 protein: CASSRLGQGLGETQYF

J gene: TRBJ1-1
clone size: .
V gene: TRBV12-3/TRBV12-4
D gene: .
CDR3 DNA: TGTGCCAGCAGTTCCAAACATGAAGCTTTCTTT
CDR3 protein: CASSSKHEAFF

J gene: TRBJ1-1
clone size: few
V gene: TRBV2
D gene: .
CDR3 DNA: TGTGCCAGCAAGGAGCGCAGGGGGAACACTGAAGCTTTCTTT
CDR3 protein: CASKERRGNTEAFF

J gene: TRBJ1-4
clone size: .
V gene: TRBV5-5
D gene: TRBD1
CDR3 DNA: TGTGCCAGCAACGGATATGGGACAGATAATGAAAAACTGTTTTTT
CDR3 protein: CASNGYGTDNEKLFF

J gene: TRBJ2-1
clone size: .
V gene: TRBV5-1
D gene: TRBD1
CDR3 DNA: TGCGCCAGCAGCTACGGGACAGGCTACTACAATGAGCAGTTCTTC
CDR3 protein: CASSYGTGYYNEQFF

J gene: TRBJ1-1
clone size: .
V gene: TRBV13
D gene: .
CDR3 DNA: TGTGCCAGCAGCGTTACCACAGGGATGGGATCCACTGAAGCTTTCTTT
CDR3 protein: CASSVTTGMGSTEAFF

J gene: TRBJ1-1
clone size: once
V gene: TRBV19
D gene: .
CDR3 DNA: TGTGCCAGTAGTATCACCGGACAGAACACTGAAGCTTTCTTT
CDR3 protein: CASSITGQNTEAFF